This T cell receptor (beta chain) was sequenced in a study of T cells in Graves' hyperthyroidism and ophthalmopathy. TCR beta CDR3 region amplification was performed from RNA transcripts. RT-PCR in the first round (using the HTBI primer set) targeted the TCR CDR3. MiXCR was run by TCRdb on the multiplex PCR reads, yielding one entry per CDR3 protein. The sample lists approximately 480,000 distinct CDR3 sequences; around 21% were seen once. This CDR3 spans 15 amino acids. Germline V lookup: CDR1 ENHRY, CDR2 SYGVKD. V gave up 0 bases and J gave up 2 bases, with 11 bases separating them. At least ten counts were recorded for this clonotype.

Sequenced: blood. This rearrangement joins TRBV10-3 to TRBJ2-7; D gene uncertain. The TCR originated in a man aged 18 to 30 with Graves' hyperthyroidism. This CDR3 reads CAISESVADAYEQYF. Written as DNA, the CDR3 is TGTGCCATCAGTGAGTCGGTGGCAGACGCCTACGAGCAGTACTTC.